This T cell receptor (beta chain) was obtained from a study of blood T cell repertoires in COVID-19. Across the whole study: Sites across the United States, Italy and Spain contributed samples from acute and convalescent COVID-19. PBMCs, B-cell-depleted T cells, or T cells provided the cDNA or gDNA that made up the material.

V was trimmed by 11 bases and J by 7 bases, leaving 14 bases between them. Germline V CDR1 and CDR2: MDHEN, SYDVKM. The CDR3 loop spans 11 amino acids. Per the original data handling: Using reference gene primer amplification, nucleated cell counts were estimated. The assay was immunoSEQ multiplex PCR, and TCRdb's table has in-frame clones only and misses some. The V and J calls and clone size are taken from that table; D and trimming were inferred from the DNA. The sample holds just under 90,000 clones; less than 80% are singletons and the top ten take approximately 15%. The chain employs TRBV28 and TRBJ1-2; D is perhaps TRBD1 (5 bases). Sequences were obtained from peripheral blood. This receptor was identified in a woman older than 75 with acute or convalescent COVID-19. The CDR3 region is CAGRDLGGYTF. The DNA for the CDR3 is TGTGCCGGGCGGGACCTCGGTGGCTACACCTTC.